This T cell receptor beta chain was retrieved from a study of blood T cell repertoires in COVID-19. Overall study context: The United States, Italy and Spain supplied acute and convalescent COVID-19 samples.

Produced via immunoSEQ multiplex PCR; TCRdb's table is partial and in-frame only. The data show a few hundred thousand clones, about 90% seen once. The sequenced sample was peripheral blood. The TCR was taken from a man younger than 35 who had recovered from COVID-19.

CDR3 residues: CASSPFGSSYNSPLHF. CDR3 DNA: TGTGCCAGCAGCCCATTCGGGAGCTCCTATAATTCACCCCTCCACTTT. This sequence joins TRBV7-2 and TRBJ1-6; no definite D call. The length of the CDR3 is 16 residues. CDR1 is SGHTA, CDR2 FQGNSA, per germline. Trimming left V 5 bases short and J 0 bases short, with 11 bases between.